Listed here are 28 T cell receptor beta chains from one sample, sequenced in a study of cytomegalovirus exposure and HLA in healthy donors. This PCR relied on a set of 60 Vbeta primers and 13 Jbeta primers. Sequencing was performed with immunoSEQ multiplex PCR; in TCRdb, only in-frame clones are kept and a portion is missing. Listed are 140,000 to 150,000 clones; approximately 0.88% falls within the top ten. The sample consisted of PBMCs. The receptor set was obtained from a male donor in good health and CMV-seronegative.

The chain recombines TRBV18 with TRBJ2-3; D is perhaps TRBD1 (6 bases). Germline V gives CDR1 KGHSH, CDR2 LQKENI. The germline V and J ends were trimmed by 3 bases and 6 bases, with 10 bases remaining between them. The CDR3 is made up of 13 amino acids. The CDR3: CASSPQGMDTQYF. The CDR3, as DNA: TGTGCCAGCTCACCTCAGGGGATGGATACGCAGTATTTT.

V gene TRBV7-3 combines with J gene TRBJ1-6; D is ambiguous. Germline CDR1 SGHTA, CDR2 FQGTGA. Trimming stripped 2 bases from V and 8 bases from J, with 10 bases between. CDR3 length: 14 residues. CDR3 in amino acids: CASSLRGSHSPLHF. The CDR3, as DNA: TGTGCCAGCAGCTTACGGGGAAGTCATTCACCCCTCCACTTT.

The rearrangement joins TRBV28 to TRBJ1-2; 8 positions agree with TRBD1. Germline-derived CDR1 and CDR2 are MDHEN and SYDVKM. The J segment lost 2 bases and the V segment lost 3 bases, leaving 8 bases of the junction unmatched. The CDR3 covers 16 residues. CDR3 region: CASSFPARQGNYGYTF. The CDR3 DNA is TGTGCCAGCAGTTTTCCCGCCCGACAGGGGAACTATGGCTACACCTTC.

The V call is TRBV5-1, the J call TRBJ1-1; D is undetermined. Germline V gene data show CDR1 as SGHRS and CDR2 as YFSETQ. The CDR3 contains 11 residues. V lost 6 bases to trimming and J lost 1 base, with 4 bases between them. The CDR3: CASIENTEAFF. The CDR3, as DNA: TGCGCCAGCATAGAGAACACTGAAGCTTTCTTT.

Remarks on this clone: Other DNA sequences in this sample translate to the same CDR3. The chain is built from TRBV5-1 and TRBJ1-1, with unresolved D. V was cut by 5 bases and J by 4 bases, with 12 bases left in between. Looked up from germline, CDR1 is SGHRS and CDR2 is YFSETQ. This CDR3 is 13 amino acids long. In DNA form, the CDR3 reads TGCGCCAGCAGTCCCCCGGGTCGCACTGAAGCTTTCTTT. Its translation: CASSPPGRTEAFF. Together with reference TRBV5-1 and TRBJ1-1, the CDR3 gives the full variable domain: KAGVTQTPRYLIKTRGQQVTLSCSPISGHRSVSWYQQTPGQGLQFLFEYFSETQRNKGNFPGRFSGRQFSNSRSEMNVSTLELGDSALYLCASSPPGRTEAFFGQGTRLTVV.

The rearrangement uses TRBV19 and TRBJ2-3, with 11 bases aligning to TRBD2. Germline V CDR1 and CDR2: LNHDA, SQIVND (reference sequence). With 6 bases clipped from V and 4 bases from J, the junction kept 3 bases outside the gene matches. The CDR3 is made up of 14 amino acids. The CDR3 spells CASRTSGTSDTQYF. In DNA form, the CDR3 reads TGTGCCAGTAGGACTAGCGGGACGTCAGATACGCAGTATTTT.

V gene TRBV7-2 combines with J gene TRBJ1-2; the D gene is possibly TRBD1 (5 bases). There are 14 residues in the CDR3. CDR1 and CDR2 from the germline V gene are SGHTA and FQGNSA. Deletions cut 5 bases from V and 0 bases from J, with 10 bases between. The CDR3 DNA sequence: TGTGCCAGCAGCCGCGGGACGGCTAACTATGGCTACACCTTC. The encoded protein is CASSRGTANYGYTF.

CDR3 residues: CASSLRGLTGNTEAFF. The CDR3 nucleotides read TGTGCCAGCAGCTTACGAGGCCTGACAGGGAACACTGAAGCTTTCTTT. The chain links TRBV5-6 to TRBJ1-1, with D maybe TRBD1 (6 bases). Germline values: CDR1 SGHDT, CDR2 YYEEEE. The CDR3 extends over 16 amino acids. Trimming removed 2 bases from V and 1 base from J, with 15 bases in between.

The V call is TRBV18, the J call TRBJ1-3, with D unresolved. The germline V gene encodes CDR1 KGHSH and CDR2 LQKENI. V lost 0 bases and J 0 bases, leaving 12 bases between the germline ends. The CDR3 runs 17 residues. CDR3 DNA sequence: TGTGCCAGCTCACCACCGGGCGAAGAGAACTCTGGAAACACCATATATTTT. Encoded protein: CASSPPGEENSGNTIYF.

This sequence joins TRBV9 and TRBJ1-3, with D possibly being TRBD1 (6 bases). Germline CDR1 reads SGDLS; CDR2 reads YYNGEE. V was clipped by 0 bases and J by 2 bases, with 9 bases between them. CDR3 length: 15 amino acids. The CDR3 loop is CASSVVGGAGNTIYF. The CDR3 DNA is TGTGCCAGCAGCGTAGTAGGGGGGGCTGGAAACACCATATATTTT.

This chain uses TRBV27 with TRBJ2-7; 9 positions agree with TRBD1. The V gene's germline CDR1 is MNHEY and CDR2 SMNVEV (reference sequence). There are 17 residues in the CDR3. J was trimmed by 8 bases and V by 2 bases; bases with no gene match: 16. The CDR3 spells CASSLGIEQGARRKQYF. The DNA of the CDR3 is TGTGCCAGCAGTTTAGGAATCGAACAGGGGGCGAGGAGGAAGCAGTACTTC.

This chain connects TRBV7-9 to TRBJ1-5; D call uncertain. V was shortened by 2 bases and J by 4 bases, with 9 bases between the two germline ends. From germline, CDR1 is SEHNR and CDR2 FQNEAQ (reference sequence). The CDR3 sequence is 14 residues long. CDR3 residues: CASSLPGGNQPQHF. The CDR3 DNA sequence: TGTGCCAGCAGCTTACCGGGAGGGAATCAGCCCCAGCATTTT.

The chain is built from TRBV7-6 and TRBJ1-1, with 8 bases aligning to TRBD1. CDR3 size: 13 residues. Germline lookup yields CDR1 SGHVS and CDR2 FNYEAQ. V shed 4 bases, J shed 8 bases, and the junction held 6 bases outside the gene matches. The CDR3 DNA follows: TGTGCCAGCAGCTCCCGGGACAGGTTAGAAGCTTTCTTT. Translating it yields CASSSRDRLEAFF.

V is TRBV27 and J is TRBJ2-7, with D possibly being TRBD1 (6 bases). V was cut by 5 bases and J by 6 bases, with 17 bases left in between. Germline CDR1 and CDR2: MNHEY and SMNVEV (reference sequence). The CDR3 is made up of 14 amino acids. CDR3 region: CASSPHEQGGEQYF. The CDR3 nucleotides are TGTGCCAGCAGTCCCCATGAACAGGGCGGCGAGCAGTACTTC.

V is TRBV27 and J is TRBJ1-1; 9 nucleotides align to TRBD1. The length of the CDR3 is 13 residues. The V gene's germline CDR1 is MNHEY and CDR2 SMNVEV (reference sequence). V was pared by 6 bases and J by 5 bases, with 4 bases of the junction left unmatched. The CDR3 nucleotides read TGTGCCAGCAGAACAGGGGGCCGGACTGAAGCTTTCTTT. It yields the protein CASRTGGRTEAFF.

The genes are TRBV7-2 and TRBJ2-3; D is possibly TRBD2 (5 bases). Trimming left V 4 bases short and J 11 bases short, with 13 bases between. Germline-derived CDR1 and CDR2 are SGHTA and FQGNSA. This CDR3 is 12 amino acids long. The DNA for the CDR3 is TGTGCCAGCAGCTCCTTTGTGGGGAGGCAGTATTTT. Protein product: CASSSFVGRQYF.

To note about this clone: At one of its ends the junction is not consistent with the germline gene, which may arise from a read error. The rearrangement links TRBV30 to TRBJ2-5, with D tentatively TRBD1 (5 bases). CDR1 and CDR2 (germline): GTSNPN, SVGIG (reference sequence). The CDR3 extends over 14 amino acids. CDR3 nucleotides: TGTGCCTGGAGTTCGCAGGGTACGGACCAAACCCCGTACTTC. Protein: CAWSSQGTDQTPYF.

The rearrangement uses TRBV4-3 and TRBJ1-1; D perhaps matches TRBD1 (5 bases). Trimming cost V 3 bases and J 0 bases, with 11 bases left between them. Germline CDR1 LGHNA, CDR2 YSLEER. The CDR3 extends over 15 amino acids. The CDR3: CASSHIRGMNTEAFF. CDR3 DNA sequence: TGCGCCAGCAGCCATATAAGGGGCATGAACACTGAAGCTTTCTTT.

The chain has TRBV29-1 and TRBJ1-2, with TRBD1 matching over 7 bases. This CDR3 region has 15 residues. The V gene's germline CDR1 is SQVTM and CDR2 ANQGSEA. The V and J ends lost 2 bases and 0 bases, in that order; junction bases with no gene match: 6. The CDR3: CSVEWGGQANYGYTF. The DNA of the CDR3 is TGCAGCGTTGAATGGGGAGGACAGGCTAACTATGGCTACACCTTC.

The genes are TRBV6-1 and TRBJ1-5, with D unclear. Germline-derived CDR1 and CDR2 are MNHNS and SASEGT. CDR3 size: 14 residues. V was pared by 7 bases and J by 2 bases, with 12 bases between. The CDR3: CASKADRGNQPQHF. DNA of the CDR3: TGTGCCAGCAAAGCGGACCGGGGCAATCAGCCCCAGCATTTT.

V gene TRBV28 combines with J gene TRBJ1-3; unclear D gene. Per germline, CDR1 MDHEN and CDR2 SYDVKM. The length of the CDR3 is 15 residues. Trimming took off 5 bases at V and 0 bases at J, with 11 bases between the two ends. CDR3 sequence: CASSPSGSSGNTIYF. CDR3 nucleotides: TGTGCCAGCAGTCCCTCGGGGAGCTCTGGAAACACCATATATTTT.

V is TRBV30 and J is TRBJ1-6; weak D call: TRBD1 (6 bases). The V end lost 1 base, the J end lost 9 bases, and 13 bases lay between the germline ends. This CDR3 comprises 14 residues. The germline V gene has CDR1 GTSNPN and CDR2 SVGIG (reference sequence). This CDR3 is CAWSGTGLGSPLHF. The CDR3 bases are TGTGCCTGGAGTGGAACAGGGTTGGGTTCACCCCTCCACTTT.

This rearrangement joins TRBV9 to TRBJ2-7, with unresolved D. The germline CDR1 and CDR2 sequences are SGDLS and YYNGEE. The CDR3 contains 17 residues. The ends were cut back, 0 bases at V and 6 bases at J, with 22 bases in the middle. The CDR3 here is CASSVAQTAATAAEQYF. The CDR3 nucleotides are TGTGCCAGCAGCGTAGCTCAAACGGCGGCGACCGCTGCCGAGCAGTACTTC.

The rearrangement joins TRBV5-1 to TRBJ2-1; 8 nucleotides align to TRBD1. V shed 7 bases and J 2 bases; nucleotides not matched to a gene: 5. The germline CDR1 and CDR2 sequences are SGHRS and YFSETQ. The CDR3 extends over 14 amino acids. CDR3 in amino acids: CASGQGGTYNEQFF. For the CDR3, the DNA is TGCGCCAGCGGACAGGGTGGCACCTACAATGAGCAGTTCTTC.

V gene TRBV18 combines with J gene TRBJ2-2; 7 bases line up with TRBD1. CDR1 and CDR2 (germline): KGHSH, LQKENI. The CDR3 spans 17 residues. Trimming at V came to 3 bases and at J to 6 bases, leaving 13 bases not matched to a gene. The CDR3, as DNA: TGTGCCAGCTCACCGGACAGGTCCCTTTCCACCGCCGGGGAGCTGTTTTTT. This gives the protein CASSPDRSLSTAGELFF.

The chain is built from TRBV5-6 and TRBJ1-6, with TRBD1 as a possible D gene (5 bases). CDR1 and CDR2 from the germline V gene are SGHDT and YYEEEE. Between the trimmed V and J ends, which lost 3 bases and 7 bases, there was a span of 14 bases. The CDR3 is 15 residues long. CDR3 sequence reads: CASSWGVGSNSPLHF. The CDR3 nucleotides are TGTGCCAGCAGCTGGGGGGTAGGGAGCAATTCACCCCTCCACTTT.

This sequence joins TRBV5-1 and TRBJ1-1; 7 bases fit TRBD1. CDR1 and CDR2 from the germline V gene are SGHRS and YFSETQ. With V trimmed by 4 bases and J by 3 bases, 6 bases remained unmatched. The CDR3 has 14 amino acids. In DNA, the CDR3 is TGCGCCAGCAGCCCCCGACAGGGAGACACTGAAGCTTTCTTT. Its protein is CASSPRQGDTEAFF.

CDR3 coding DNA: TGCAGCGTTGTTCGATCAGACGCAGGGGCTTTCTTT. This gives the protein CSVVRSDAGAFF. This sequence joins TRBV29-1 and TRBJ1-1, with D perhaps TRBD1 (5 bases). The CDR3 covers 12 residues. The V and J ends lost 4 bases and 11 bases respectively, with 17 bases between them. The germline gives CDR1 SQVTM, CDR2 ANQGSEA. Full variable domain (remainder filled in from reference TRBV29-1 and TRBJ1-1): SAVISQKPSRDICQRGTSLTIQCQVDSQVTMMFWYRQQPGQSLTLIATANQGSEATYESGFVIDKFPISRPNLTFSTLTVSNMSPEDSSIYLCSVVRSDAGAFFGQGTRLTVV.